This T cell receptor beta chain is drawn from a study of early T cells in non-severe SARS-CoV-2 infection. As for the study in general: Chains were not paired, and sequencing was done on bulk RNA from unsorted whole blood.

Study-level points and caveats: Using VDJdb, the matching emphasized anti-spike CD8 responses while missing private and CD4 specificities.

Germline CDR1 and CDR2: SGHTA and FQGNSA. Trimming took off 0 bases at V and 0 bases at J, with 8 bases between the two ends. CDR3 length: 15 residues. At least ten counts were recorded for this clonotype. No antigen is known for it. Unique molecular identifiers were attached to individual cDNA molecules. TCRdb analysed the 5' RACE reads with MiXCR anew, one entry per CDR3 protein. This sample has some 23,000 distinct CDR3 sequences, with 4.8% found just once. The receptor's source is an adult who was a healthcare worker with PCR-confirmed SARS-CoV-2 infection or an uninfected control (not recorded which). The sample comprised whole blood. The rearrangement uses TRBV7-2 and TRBJ1-1, with TRBD1 as a possible D gene (6 bases). The CDR3 sequence: CASSLAWTVNTEAFF. CDR3 coding DNA: TGTGCCAGCAGCTTAGCCTGGACAGTGAACACTGAAGCTTTCTTT.